The T cell receptor (beta chain) under discussion was sequenced for a study of blood T cell repertoires in COVID-19. After removal of 6 bases from V and 4 bases from J, the junction contained 10 bases not matched to a gene. The germline CDR1 and CDR2 sequences are SQVTM and ANQGSEA. The CDR3 spans 14 residues. In the source study's methods: Reference gene primer amplification gave nucleated cell count estimates. Sequenced by immunoSEQ multiplex PCR; TCRdb stores in-frame clones only, minus some. From that table come the V and J calls and clone size; the DNA was used to work out D and trimming. The data hold about 270,000 clones, with about 86% observed a single time. This clone was counted between two and nine times.

Material: peripheral blood. The clonotype was recovered from a man older than 75 with acute or convalescent COVID-19. The chain is built from TRBV29-1 and TRBJ2-5; 8 bases are shared with TRBD2. The CDR3 sequence: CSVANGLAGETQYF. CDR3 in DNA: TGCAGCGTCGCCAATGGACTAGCTGGAGAGACCCAGTACTTC.